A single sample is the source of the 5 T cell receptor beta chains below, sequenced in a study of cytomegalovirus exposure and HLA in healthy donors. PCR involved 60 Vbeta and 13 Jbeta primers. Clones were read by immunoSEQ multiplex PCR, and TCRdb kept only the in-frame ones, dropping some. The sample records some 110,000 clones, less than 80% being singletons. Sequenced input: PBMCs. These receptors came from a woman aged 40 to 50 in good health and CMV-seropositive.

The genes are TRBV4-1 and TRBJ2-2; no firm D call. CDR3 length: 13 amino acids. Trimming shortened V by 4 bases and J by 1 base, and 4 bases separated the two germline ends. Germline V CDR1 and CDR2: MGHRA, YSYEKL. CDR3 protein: CASSLGNTGELFF. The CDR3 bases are TGCGCCAGCAGCCTCGGGAACACCGGGGAGCTGTTTTTT.

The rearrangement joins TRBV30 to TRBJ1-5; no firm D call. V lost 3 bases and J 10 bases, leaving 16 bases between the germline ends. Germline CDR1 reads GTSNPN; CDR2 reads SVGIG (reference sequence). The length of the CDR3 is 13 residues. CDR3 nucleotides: TGTGCCTGGAGCCGGGGAGGCGTTCGCCCCCAGCATTTT. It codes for CAWSRGGVRPQHF.

Written as DNA, the CDR3 is TGTGCCAGCAGCTTAGGGGGGGTGGACGGCTACACCTTC. Protein product: CASSLGGVDGYTF. This chain uses TRBV7-9 with TRBJ1-2, with D tentatively TRBD1 (5 bases). Germline V gives CDR1 SEHNR, CDR2 FQNEAQ (reference sequence). This CDR3 contains 13 residues. The germline V and J ends were trimmed by 1 base and 8 bases, with 11 bases remaining between them.

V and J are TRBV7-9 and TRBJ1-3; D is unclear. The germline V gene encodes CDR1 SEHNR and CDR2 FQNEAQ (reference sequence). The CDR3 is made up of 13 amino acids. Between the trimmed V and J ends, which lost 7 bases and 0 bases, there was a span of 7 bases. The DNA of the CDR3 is TGTGCCAGCAATCGCGGCTCTGGAAACACCATATATTTT. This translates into CASNRGSGNTIYF.

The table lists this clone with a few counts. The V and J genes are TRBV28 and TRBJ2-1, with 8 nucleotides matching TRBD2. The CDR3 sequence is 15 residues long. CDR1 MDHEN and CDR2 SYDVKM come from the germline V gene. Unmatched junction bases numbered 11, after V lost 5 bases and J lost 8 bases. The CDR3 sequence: CASSGPGLGLHEQFF. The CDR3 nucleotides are TGTGCCAGCAGTGGTCCGGGACTAGGGCTTCATGAGCAGTTCTTC.